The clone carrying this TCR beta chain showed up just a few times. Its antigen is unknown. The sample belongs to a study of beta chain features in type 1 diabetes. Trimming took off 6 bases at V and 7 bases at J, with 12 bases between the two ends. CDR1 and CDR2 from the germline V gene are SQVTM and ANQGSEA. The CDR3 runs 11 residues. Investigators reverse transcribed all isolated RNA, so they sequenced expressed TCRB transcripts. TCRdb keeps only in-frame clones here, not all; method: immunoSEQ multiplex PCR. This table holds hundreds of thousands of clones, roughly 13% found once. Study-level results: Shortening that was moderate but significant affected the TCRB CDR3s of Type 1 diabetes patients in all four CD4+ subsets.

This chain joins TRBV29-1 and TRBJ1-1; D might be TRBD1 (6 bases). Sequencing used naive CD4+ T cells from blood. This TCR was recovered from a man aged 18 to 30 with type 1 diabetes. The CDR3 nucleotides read TGCAGCGTGGGAAGGGGGTTTGAAGCTTTCTTT. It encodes CSVGRGFEAFF. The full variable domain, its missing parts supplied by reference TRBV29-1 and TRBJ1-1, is SAVISQKPSRDICQRGTSLTIQCQVDSQVTMMFWYRQQPGQSLTLIATANQGSEATYESGFVIDKFPISRPNLTFSTLTVSNMSPEDSSIYLCSVGRGFEAFFGQGTRLTVV.